The rows below give T cell receptor beta chains drawn from one sample of a study of blood T cell repertoires in COVID-19. Data came from immunoSEQ multiplex PCR; TCRdb stores just in-frame clones and leaves some out. Seen here are about 410,000 clones, 75% to 90% observed once, and the top ten hold about 1.6%. The material sequenced was peripheral blood. These receptors were taken from a woman in her forties with COVID-19, enrolled during active disease. CDR3s include the opening cysteine and the closing phenylalanine or tryptophan. For some rows the clone size is stated as once, few or many, or as a class when expanded; others skip it.

v_call: TRBV19; clone_size: few; cdr3_aa: CASSEDRWNEKLFF
v_call: TRBV27; clone_size: -; cdr3_aa: CASSWSSYNSPLHF
v_call: TRBV6-5; clone_size: -; cdr3_aa: CASSYRTSGSRYEQYF
v_call: TRBV7-9; clone_size: -; cdr3_aa: CASSLIWGEATNEKLFF
v_call: TRBV19; clone_size: -; cdr3_aa: CASSIDLAVNYGYTF
v_call: TRBV7-3; clone_size: -; cdr3_aa: CASSLSTGGSYGYTF
v_call: TRBV7-9; clone_size: -; cdr3_aa: CASSPTREGPYEQYF
v_call: TRBV30; clone_size: -; cdr3_aa: CAWSVSGATGELFF
v_call: TRBV4-2; clone_size: -; cdr3_aa: CASSVNRRSGLNTGELFF
v_call: TRBV27; clone_size: -; cdr3_aa: CASGTGRFNEKLFF
v_call: TRBV10-1; clone_size: once; cdr3_aa: CASSVGQGARSTEAFF
v_call: TRBV19; clone_size: -; cdr3_aa: CASSIRAKDYTF
v_call: TRBV4-3; clone_size: -; cdr3_aa: CASSHLRGQGAETQYF
v_call: TRBV11-2; clone_size: -; cdr3_aa: CASSFRGRTEAFF
v_call: TRBV11-2; clone_size: -; cdr3_aa: CASSLDLPSGNTIYF
v_call: TRBV7-9; clone_size: -; cdr3_aa: CASRGRVDTEAFF
v_call: TRBV6-1; clone_size: -; cdr3_aa: CASSEATGGAGTQYF
v_call: TRBV19; clone_size: -; cdr3_aa: CASSISQGASGGYTF
v_call: TRBV19; clone_size: -; cdr3_aa: CASRRGLQGNTDTQYF
v_call: TRBV2; clone_size: -; cdr3_aa: CASSDQGANTEAFF
v_call: TRBV7-9; clone_size: -; cdr3_aa: CASSFGQGYQPQHF
v_call: TRBV6-6; clone_size: -; cdr3_aa: CATSPAGGPPGELFF
v_call: TRBV5-1; clone_size: -; cdr3_aa: CASSLVGQGETQYF
v_call: TRBV4-2; clone_size: once; cdr3_aa: CASSHPERGFGTEAFF
v_call: TRBV28; clone_size: -; cdr3_aa: CASSIGVYEQYF
v_call: TRBV19; clone_size: -; cdr3_aa: CASSSVRGTEAFF
v_call: TRBV4-1; clone_size: -; cdr3_aa: CASSPLLLGQEGYTF
v_call: TRBV20-1; clone_size: -; cdr3_aa: CSASGQYTPNEQFF
v_call: TRBV5-8; clone_size: -; cdr3_aa: CASSFDRIGEQYF
v_call: TRBV6-2/TRBV6-3; clone_size: -; cdr3_aa: CASSYLGGGNIQYF
v_call: TRBV10-3; clone_size: -; cdr3_aa: CAISDVERRAYEQYF
v_call: TRBV19; clone_size: -; cdr3_aa: CASSWTIIRDGDTQYF
v_call: TRBV7-9; clone_size: once; cdr3_aa: CASSFPLADTQYF
v_call: TRBV7-2; clone_size: -; cdr3_aa: CASSRSGDTQYF
v_call: TRBV9; clone_size: -; cdr3_aa: CASSVAVTDYQETQYF
v_call: TRBV5-8; clone_size: -; cdr3_aa: CASSSNRAGNTIYF
v_call: TRBV6-5; clone_size: -; cdr3_aa: CASFLRVGTEAFF
v_call: TRBV30; clone_size: -; cdr3_aa: CAWSVGLAGADEQFF
v_call: TRBV4-2; clone_size: -; cdr3_aa: CASSQGVPAADQPQHF
v_call: TRBV28; clone_size: -; cdr3_aa: CASSLIGGGYTF
v_call: TRBV5-4; clone_size: -; cdr3_aa: CASSLGGGSYEQYF
v_call: TRBV19; clone_size: -; cdr3_aa: CASSIGPRTGYSNQPQHF
v_call: TRBV6-5; clone_size: -; cdr3_aa: CASSDRVEAFF
v_call: TRBV24-1; clone_size: -; cdr3_aa: CATSDKQPRDRGYSNQPQHF
v_call: TRBV6-5; clone_size: once; cdr3_aa: CASSSGAAGGLWEQYF
v_call: TRBV6-5; clone_size: -; cdr3_aa: CASSYSARGDGYTF
v_call: TRBV4-2; clone_size: -; cdr3_aa: CASSQDWVRQAGNQPQHF
v_call: TRBV28; clone_size: -; cdr3_aa: CASSKPVGGGDIQYF
v_call: TRBV28; clone_size: -; cdr3_aa: CASSLSGTGFFQPQHF
v_call: TRBV5-4; clone_size: -; cdr3_aa: CASSSRRMTGARRTNEKLFF
v_call: TRBV5-8; clone_size: few; cdr3_aa: CASSFRGPSSYEQYF
v_call: TRBV2; clone_size: -; cdr3_aa: CASRGGIRNTEAFF
v_call: TRBV19; clone_size: -; cdr3_aa: CASSFRVVSPEQFF
v_call: TRBV19; clone_size: -; cdr3_aa: CASSMKAGDKLFF
v_call: TRBV15; clone_size: -; cdr3_aa: CATSRGTSGGRQETQYF